These T cell receptor beta chains were read from a single sample in a study of cytomegalovirus exposure and HLA in healthy donors. Sequencing was performed with immunoSEQ multiplex PCR; in TCRdb, only in-frame clones are kept and a portion is missing. The profile shows 130,000 to 150,000 clones, approximately 73% of them singletons. The sample comprised PBMCs. The receptors derive from a human donor in good health. Both conserved end residues are part of each CDR3. The D gene is left open where the match is weak. Only part of the rows carry a size: once, few, many, or a class if the clone is expanded.

abundance: few; d_gene: TRBD1; v_gene: TRBV18; j_gene: TRBJ1-1; CDR3nt: TGTGCCAGCTCACCTATGACAGGGATCGAGATGAACACTGAAGCTTTCTTT; CDR3aa: CASSPMTGIEMNTEAFF
abundance: .; d_gene: TRBD1; v_gene: TRBV4-1; j_gene: TRBJ1-1; CDR3nt: TGCGCCAGCACCCCTCGAGGGACAGGGGTCACTGAAGCTTTCTTT; CDR3aa: CASTPRGTGVTEAFF
abundance: once; d_gene: TRBD2; v_gene: TRBV15; j_gene: TRBJ2-3; CDR3nt: TGTGCCACCAGCAGATTACTAGCGGGGGGGCAAGATACGCAGTATTTT; CDR3aa: CATSRLLAGGQDTQYF
abundance: .; d_gene: .; v_gene: TRBV18; j_gene: TRBJ2-7; CDR3nt: TGTGCCAGCTCACCTTGGCAGGACTCCTACGAGCAGTACTTC; CDR3aa: CASSPWQDSYEQYF
abundance: .; d_gene: .; v_gene: TRBV9; j_gene: TRBJ1-2; CDR3nt: TGTGCCAGCAGCGTCGACCACGGGGACTATGGCTACACCTTC; CDR3aa: CASSVDHGDYGYTF
abundance: .; d_gene: .; v_gene: TRBV19; j_gene: TRBJ1-2; CDR3nt: TGTGCCAGTAGAGACCAGGGTAGGGATGGCTACACCTTC; CDR3aa: CASRDQGRDGYTF
abundance: few; d_gene: .; v_gene: TRBV7-8; j_gene: TRBJ1-5; CDR3nt: TGTGCCACAAAAGACAGAGCTGATCAGCCCCAGCATTTT; CDR3aa: CATKDRADQPQHF
abundance: .; d_gene: .; v_gene: TRBV2; j_gene: TRBJ2-1; CDR3nt: TGTGCCAGCAGTAAAACAGGGATGTCCTACAATGAGCAGTTCTTC; CDR3aa: CASSKTGMSYNEQFF
abundance: .; d_gene: TRBD2; v_gene: TRBV7-8; j_gene: TRBJ2-7; CDR3nt: TGTGCCAGCAGCGGAACCAGACTAGCGGTACTACACGAGCAGTACTTC; CDR3aa: CASSGTRLAVLHEQYF
abundance: .; d_gene: .; v_gene: TRBV5-8; j_gene: TRBJ1-4; CDR3nt: TGTGCCAGCAGCTTGACAGAAAAACTGTTTTTT; CDR3aa: CASSLTEKLFF
abundance: .; d_gene: TRBD2; v_gene: TRBV29-1; j_gene: TRBJ2-1; CDR3nt: TGCAGCGTTCGGGGACTAGATGAGCAGTTCTTC; CDR3aa: CSVRGLDEQFF
abundance: .; d_gene: TRBD2; v_gene: TRBV2; j_gene: TRBJ2-3; CDR3nt: TGTGCCGGTAAGCGGGAAAGAGGCACAGATACGCAGTATTTT; CDR3aa: CAGKRERGTDTQYF
abundance: .; d_gene: .; v_gene: TRBV29-1; j_gene: TRBJ2-5; CDR3nt: TGCAGCGTCCCGGGCCCTGCGGGGACCCAGTACTTC; CDR3aa: CSVPGPAGTQYF
abundance: .; d_gene: TRBD2; v_gene: TRBV6-1; j_gene: TRBJ2-7; CDR3nt: TGTGCCAGCAGCGTCACTAGCGGGAAGGACGAGCAGTACTTC; CDR3aa: CASSVTSGKDEQYF
abundance: .; d_gene: TRBD1; v_gene: TRBV5-1; j_gene: TRBJ2-7; CDR3nt: TGCGCCAGCAGCTTGGGGGGCAGGGGGCCCTACGAGCAGTACTTC; CDR3aa: CASSLGGRGPYEQYF
abundance: .; d_gene: .; v_gene: TRBV28; j_gene: TRBJ1-5; CDR3nt: TGTGCCAGCAGTTTTGGGGGTACAGGGAATCAGCCCCAGCATTTT; CDR3aa: CASSFGGTGNQPQHF
abundance: .; d_gene: TRBD2; v_gene: TRBV7-6; j_gene: TRBJ2-3; CDR3nt: TGTGCCAGCAGCCCGAGACTAGCGGGGGGAAGCACAGATACGCAGTATTTT; CDR3aa: CASSPRLAGGSTDTQYF
abundance: once; d_gene: .; v_gene: TRBV11-3; j_gene: TRBJ2-7; CDR3nt: TGTGCCAGCAGCTTAGTTGAGCGGGAGCAGTACTTC; CDR3aa: CASSLVEREQYF
abundance: .; d_gene: .; v_gene: TRBV19; j_gene: TRBJ1-5; CDR3nt: TGTGCCAGTAGTATAACGGCGAGGTCCAATCAGCCCCAGCATTTT; CDR3aa: CASSITARSNQPQHF
abundance: .; d_gene: .; v_gene: TRBV7-8; j_gene: TRBJ2-7; CDR3nt: TGTGCCAGCAGCCACGGACAGGACCTTGCGGGACCCTACGAGCAGTACTTC; CDR3aa: CASSHGQDLAGPYEQYF
abundance: .; d_gene: TRBD2; v_gene: TRBV2; j_gene: TRBJ2-7; CDR3nt: TGTGCCAGCAGGGCGGGAGGGCCCAGGGAGCAGTACTTC; CDR3aa: CASRAGGPREQYF
abundance: .; d_gene: TRBD1; v_gene: TRBV4-1; j_gene: TRBJ2-7; CDR3nt: TGCGCCAGCAGTCTTAAATCCGGGACAGGGGGTTACGAGCAGTACTTC; CDR3aa: CASSLKSGTGGYEQYF
abundance: .; d_gene: TRBD2; v_gene: TRBV9; j_gene: TRBJ2-7; CDR3nt: TGTGCCAGCAGCGTAGGCGGGAGGGTAGGCTACGAGCAGTACTTC; CDR3aa: CASSVGGRVGYEQYF
abundance: few; d_gene: TRBD1; v_gene: TRBV5-1; j_gene: TRBJ1-1; CDR3nt: TGCGCCAGCAGCTTAGGGACAGGGGCAGCTGAAGCTTTCTTT; CDR3aa: CASSLGTGAAEAFF
abundance: few; d_gene: .; v_gene: TRBV19; j_gene: TRBJ1-1; CDR3nt: TGTGCCAGTAGTCAGTTCGATGTGAACACTGAAGCTTTCTTT; CDR3aa: CASSQFDVNTEAFF
abundance: .; d_gene: .; v_gene: TRBV6-5; j_gene: TRBJ2-1; CDR3nt: TGTGCCAGCAGCTACGGCTCCGGGGGGCCGTACAATGAGCAGTTCTTC; CDR3aa: CASSYGSGGPYNEQFF
abundance: .; d_gene: .; v_gene: TRBV13; j_gene: TRBJ2-5; CDR3nt: TGTGCCAGCAGCCCCCGGACTTTCTGGGGGGAAGAGACCCAGTACTTC; CDR3aa: CASSPRTFWGEETQYF
abundance: few; d_gene: .; v_gene: TRBV4-1; j_gene: TRBJ2-1; CDR3nt: TGCGCCAGCAGCCAAGAGGTAGCCTTTCACAATGAGCAGTTCTTC; CDR3aa: CASSQEVAFHNEQFF
abundance: .; d_gene: TRBD2; v_gene: TRBV11-2; j_gene: TRBJ2-1; CDR3nt: TGTGCCAGCAGCTTTGGTGGGAGGGACAATGAGCAGTTCTTC; CDR3aa: CASSFGGRDNEQFF
abundance: .; d_gene: TRBD1; v_gene: TRBV30; j_gene: TRBJ1-1; CDR3nt: TGTGCCTGGAGTGCCGTAATGAGGGGGACAGGGGTCCCTGAAGCTTTCTTT; CDR3aa: CAWSAVMRGTGVPEAFF
abundance: once; d_gene: TRBD2; v_gene: TRBV7-8; j_gene: TRBJ2-7; CDR3nt: TGTGCCGGCAGCTTGGGACTAGGACGACTAGCGGGGGCTTCCTACGAGCAGTACTTC; CDR3aa: CAGSLGLGRLAGASYEQYF
abundance: few; d_gene: .; v_gene: TRBV6-5; j_gene: TRBJ1-4; CDR3nt: TGTGCCAGCAGTTCAGGTGCAACTAATGAAAAACTGTTTTTT; CDR3aa: CASSSGATNEKLFF
abundance: .; d_gene: TRBD1; v_gene: TRBV6-1; j_gene: TRBJ2-7; CDR3nt: TGTGCCAGCAGTGAAGGGACAGGCGGCCCCTACGAGCAGTACTTC; CDR3aa: CASSEGTGGPYEQYF
abundance: .; d_gene: TRBD2; v_gene: TRBV5-1; j_gene: TRBJ2-5; CDR3nt: TGCGCCAGCAGCTTGCCGGGGGGTGCAGAGACCCAGTACTTC; CDR3aa: CASSLPGGAETQYF
abundance: once; d_gene: .; v_gene: TRBV30; j_gene: TRBJ2-3; CDR3nt: TGTGCCTGCCTCAAATGGGGCAGAGATACGCAGTATTTT; CDR3aa: CACLKWGRDTQYF
abundance: once; d_gene: .; v_gene: TRBV5-5; j_gene: TRBJ2-7; CDR3nt: TGTGCCAGCAGCCCCCGGGGGACCCCCTACGAGCAGTACTTC; CDR3aa: CASSPRGTPYEQYF
abundance: .; d_gene: TRBD1; v_gene: TRBV25-1; j_gene: TRBJ2-5; CDR3nt: TGTGCCAGCAGTGAATATGGGACAGGGAAAGAGACCCAGTACTTC; CDR3aa: CASSEYGTGKETQYF
abundance: .; d_gene: .; v_gene: TRBV30; j_gene: TRBJ1-2; CDR3nt: TGTGCCTGGGAAGGGGAGGGCCACAAGGTCTATGGCTACACCTTC; CDR3aa: CAWEGEGHKVYGYTF
abundance: .; d_gene: .; v_gene: TRBV15; j_gene: TRBJ1-5; CDR3nt: TGTGCCACCAGCAGACTTCCTAGCAATCAGCCCCAGCATTTT; CDR3aa: CATSRLPSNQPQHF
abundance: .; d_gene: .; v_gene: TRBV7-9; j_gene: TRBJ1-1; CDR3nt: TGTGCCAGCAGGCAAGTCAGTATAGGAGTGTACACTGAAGCTTTCTTT; CDR3aa: CASRQVSIGVYTEAFF
abundance: .; d_gene: TRBD2; v_gene: TRBV2; j_gene: TRBJ2-2; CDR3nt: TGTGCCAGCAGTGAATTACCCACGGGGGGGAAAACCGGGGAGCTGTTTTTT; CDR3aa: CASSELPTGGKTGELFF